Each of the 19 T cell receptor beta chains below was sequenced from the same sample in a study of cytomegalovirus exposure and HLA in healthy donors. 60 Vbeta and 13 Jbeta primers were used in PCR. Clones were sequenced by immunoSEQ multiplex PCR, and TCRdb holds only the in-frame ones, with some missing. The sample holds 120,000 to 150,000 clones, roughly 76% seen once. Sequencing was carried out using PBMCs. The receptors come from a female donor in good health and CMV-seronegative.

The rearrangement uses TRBV5-1 and TRBJ1-4; no definite D call. This CDR3 has 13 amino acids. V lost 2 bases and J 8 bases, leaving 10 bases between the germline ends. Germline values: CDR1 SGHRS, CDR2 YFSETQ. CDR3 sequence reads: CASSLPPREKLFF. CDR3 nucleotide sequence: TGCGCCAGCAGCTTACCCCCCAGGGAAAAACTGTTTTTT.

The V and J genes are TRBV6-5 and TRBJ1-5, with 8 bases that match TRBD1. V trimming: 0 bases; J trimming: 7 bases; junction bases outside the gene matches: 5. The CDR3 runs 15 residues. Per the germline V gene, CDR1 is MNHEY and CDR2 is SVGAGI. Here the CDR3 reads CASSYSGQGGQPQHF. CDR3 DNA sequence: TGTGCCAGCAGTTACTCTGGACAGGGAGGACAGCCCCAGCATTTT.

The table lists this clone with a few counts. The chain is built from TRBV9 and TRBJ1-2; D is ambiguous. Germline assignment: CDR1 SGDLS and CDR2 YYNGEE. The CDR3 spans 14 residues. The V gene lost 2 bases and the J gene lost 0 bases, with 8 bases spanning the gap. The CDR3 region has the DNA TGTGCCAGCAGCGTTTCAGGAACTAACTATGGCTACACCTTC. Its protein is CASSVSGTNYGYTF. Drawing the rest from reference TRBV9 and TRBJ1-2, the complete variable domain is DSGVTQTPKHLITATGQRVTLRCSPRSGDLSVYWYQQSLDQGLQFLIQYYNGEERAKGNILERFSAQQFPDLHSELNLSSLELGDSALYFCASSVSGTNYGYTFGSGTRLTVV.

The chain is built from TRBV5-1 and TRBJ1-1, with no clear D. This CDR3 has 15 residues. Germline V gene lookup returns CDR1 SGHRS and CDR2 YFSETQ. V was cut by 4 bases and J by 4 bases, with 17 bases left in between. The DNA for the CDR3 is TGCGCCAGCAGCATAGGCAGCCCAGGAGGCACTGAAGCTTTCTTT. Translated: CASSIGSPGGTEAFF.

The chain couples TRBV9 to TRBJ2-5; D uncertain. Germline V CDR1 and CDR2: SGDLS, YYNGEE. V was clipped by 0 bases and J by 1 base, with 10 bases between them. The CDR3 sequence is 15 residues long. CDR3 in amino acids: CASSVGSGFQETQYF. The CDR3 DNA reads TGTGCCAGCAGCGTAGGATCCGGGTTCCAAGAGACCCAGTACTTC.

The chain joins TRBV27 to TRBJ1-5; possible D gene TRBD1, 5 bases. The germline CDR1 and CDR2 sequences are MNHEY and SMNVEV (reference sequence). The CDR3 length is 14 residues. The V end was cut by 2 bases, the J end by 7 bases, with 12 bases between. This CDR3 reads CASSLVQGVQPQHF. The CDR3 nucleotides read TGTGCCAGCAGTTTAGTGCAGGGTGTACAGCCCCAGCATTTT.

The V and J genes are TRBV18 and TRBJ2-7; D might be TRBD1 (6 bases). V was trimmed by 2 bases and J by 3 bases, leaving 8 bases between them. CDR1 is KGHSH and CDR2 is LQKENI in the germline V gene. This CDR3 spans 13 amino acids. The CDR3 region is CASSPGGSYEQYF. CDR3 sequence (DNA): TGTGCCAGCTCACCAGGGGGCAGCTACGAGCAGTACTTC.

The V gene is TRBV5-1, the J gene TRBJ1-4, with TRBD1 identical over 7 bases. The CDR3 spans 17 residues. Germline CDR1 SGHRS, CDR2 YFSETQ. Losses at the gene ends were 5 bases for V and 0 bases for J; bases not matched to a gene: 10. CDR3 sequence: CASRGGTALTTNEKLFF. CDR3 nucleotides: TGCGCCAGCAGAGGGGGGACAGCACTAACAACTAATGAAAAACTGTTTTTT.

V gene TRBV13 combines with J gene TRBJ1-4; TRBD1 is a possible D gene (6 bases). From germline, CDR1 is PRHDT and CDR2 FYEKMQ (reference sequence). The V end lost 4 bases, the J end lost 5 bases, and 11 bases lay between the germline ends. CDR3 size: 14 residues. The chain's CDR3 is CASSSGQGNEKLFF. In DNA, the CDR3 is TGTGCCAGCAGCTCAGGGCAGGGGAATGAAAAACTGTTTTTT.

J is TRBJ1-1 and V is TRBV28; 7 nucleotides align to TRBD1. Trimming at V came to 7 bases and at J to 6 bases, leaving 14 bases not matched to a gene. The CDR3 is made up of 15 amino acids. Germline V gives CDR1 MDHEN, CDR2 SYDVKM. The CDR3 loop is CASTHEGARSAEAFF. CDR3 DNA sequence: TGTGCCAGCACCCACGAGGGGGCAAGGTCGGCTGAAGCTTTCTTT.

The chain recombines TRBV7-9 with TRBJ1-3; D call uncertain. The germline V gene encodes CDR1 SEHNR and CDR2 FQNEAQ (reference sequence). The ends were cut back, 0 bases at V and 9 bases at J, with 15 bases in the middle. This CDR3 is built from 15 residues. In DNA, the CDR3 is TGTGCCAGCAGCTTAGCGGGCCCGAAGCGGGGCACCATATATTTT. Its protein is CASSLAGPKRGTIYF.

The chain links TRBV27 to TRBJ1-5, with 9 bases aligning to TRBD1. The V segment lost 6 bases and the J segment 1 base; nucleotides outside the gene matches: 4. Germline CDR1 is MNHEY and CDR2 is SMNVEV (reference sequence). The CDR3 length is 15 residues. The DNA of the CDR3 is TGTGCCAGCAGGGAAGGGACAGGGAGCAATCAGCCCCAGCATTTT. It yields the protein CASREGTGSNQPQHF.

The rearrangement uses TRBV9 and TRBJ2-1; D perhaps matches TRBD2 (6 bases). Germline V gene lookup returns CDR1 SGDLS and CDR2 YYNGEE. Trimming pared 3 bases from V and 8 bases from J, leaving 18 bases between. CDR3 length equals 15 residues. DNA of the CDR3: TGTGCCAGCAGCGCCACGGGACTGGAGTCACATGAGCAGTTCTTC. Encoded protein: CASSATGLESHEQFF.

This CDR3 is CASSYPGGGESYNEQFF. For the CDR3, the DNA is TGTGCCAGCAGTTACCCCGGGGGTGGGGAATCCTACAATGAGCAGTTCTTC. The rearrangement joins TRBV28 to TRBJ2-1, with D possibly TRBD2 on 6 matching bases. Trimming pared 4 bases from V and 1 base from J, leaving 17 bases between. Germline CDR1 and CDR2: MDHEN and SYDVKM. CDR3 length: 17 residues.

The chain is built from TRBV6-5 and TRBJ1-1; TRBD1 matches at 7 bases. The CDR3 has 11 residues. Germline lookup yields CDR1 MNHEY and CDR2 SVGAGI. V lost 7 bases, J lost 7 bases, and 3 bases stayed unmatched. The CDR3, as DNA: TGTGCCAGCAATGCAGGGGGTGAAGCTTTCTTT. Amino acid sequence: CASNAGGEAFF.

This chain links TRBV19 with TRBJ2-1; TRBD2 matches at 9 bases. The V and J ends lost 5 bases and 4 bases, in that order; junction bases with no gene match: 6. Germline loops: CDR1 LNHDA, CDR2 SQIVND (reference sequence). The CDR3 contains 15 residues. This CDR3 is CASSLTSGYYNEQFF. The CDR3 DNA sequence: TGTGCCAGTAGTCTTACTAGCGGGTATTACAATGAGCAGTTCTTC.

This chain joins TRBV10-3 and TRBJ2-2; D call uncertain. With 0 bases removed from V and 4 bases from J, the gap between germline ends came to 3 bases. The V gene's germline CDR1 is ENHRY and CDR2 SYGVKD. The CDR3 contains 13 residues. CDR3 sequence reads: CAISESSTGELFF. CDR3 coding DNA: TGTGCCATCAGTGAGTCGAGCACCGGGGAGCTGTTTTTT.

The chain uses TRBV15 and TRBJ2-5, with D possibly matching TRBD2 (7 bases). V was shortened by 1 base and J by 4 bases, with 10 bases between the two germline ends. The CDR3 runs 14 residues. Germline CDR1 LNHNV, CDR2 YYDKDF (reference sequence). The CDR3 here is CATSRVGGLETQYF. The CDR3 DNA follows: TGTGCCACCAGCAGAGTCGGGGGGCTAGAGACCCAGTACTTC.

The chain joins TRBV5-1 to TRBJ2-2, with 8 bases matching TRBD2. Germline trimming cut 0 bases from V and 0 bases from J; bases unmatched to any gene: 7. The V gene's germline CDR1 is SGHRS and CDR2 YFSETQ. The CDR3 length is 18 residues. The CDR3 nucleotides read TGCGCCAGCAGCTTGGGGGTAGCGGGGTTCGCGAACACCGGGGAGCTGTTTTTT. This translates into CASSLGVAGFANTGELFF.